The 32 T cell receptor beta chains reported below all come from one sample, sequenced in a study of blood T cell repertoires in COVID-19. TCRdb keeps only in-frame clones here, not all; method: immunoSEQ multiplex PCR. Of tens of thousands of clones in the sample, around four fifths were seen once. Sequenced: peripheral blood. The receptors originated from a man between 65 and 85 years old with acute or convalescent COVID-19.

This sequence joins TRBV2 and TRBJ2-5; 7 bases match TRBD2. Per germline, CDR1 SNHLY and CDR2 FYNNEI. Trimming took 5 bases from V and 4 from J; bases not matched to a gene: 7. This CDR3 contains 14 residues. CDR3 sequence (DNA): TGTGCCAGCAGTACGGGGGGAGGTGGAGAGACCCAGTACTTC. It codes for CASSTGGGGETQYF.

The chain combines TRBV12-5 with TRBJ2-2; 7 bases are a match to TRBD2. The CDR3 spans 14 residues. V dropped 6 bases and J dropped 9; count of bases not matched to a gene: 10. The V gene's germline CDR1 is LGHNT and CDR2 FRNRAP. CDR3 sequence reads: CASGSGAGGRELFF. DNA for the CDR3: TGTGCTAGTGGAAGCGGGGCCGGGGGACGGGAGCTGTTTTTT.

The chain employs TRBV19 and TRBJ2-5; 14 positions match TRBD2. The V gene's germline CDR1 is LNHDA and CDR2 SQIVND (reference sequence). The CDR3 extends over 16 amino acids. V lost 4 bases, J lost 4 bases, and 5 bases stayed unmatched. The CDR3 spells CASSTTSGRARETQYF. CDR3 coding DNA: TGTGCCAGTAGTACGACTAGCGGGAGGGCCAGAGAGACCCAGTACTTC.

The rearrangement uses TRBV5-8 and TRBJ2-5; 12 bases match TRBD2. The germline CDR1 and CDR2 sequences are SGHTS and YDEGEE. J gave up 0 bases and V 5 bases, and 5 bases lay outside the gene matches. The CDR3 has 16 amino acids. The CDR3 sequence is CASRAGTSGYQETQYF. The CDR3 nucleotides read TGTGCCAGCAGGGCCGGGACTAGCGGGTACCAAGAGACCCAGTACTTC.

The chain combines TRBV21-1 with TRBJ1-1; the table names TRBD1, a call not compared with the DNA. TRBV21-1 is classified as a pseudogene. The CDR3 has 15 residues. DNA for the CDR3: TGTGCCAGCAGCAAAGGACAGGGGATGAACACTGAAGCTTTCTTT. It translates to CASSKGQGMNTEAFF.

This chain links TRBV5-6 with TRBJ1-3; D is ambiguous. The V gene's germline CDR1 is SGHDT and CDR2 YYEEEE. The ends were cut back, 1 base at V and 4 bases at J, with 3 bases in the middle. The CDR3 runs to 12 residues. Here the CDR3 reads CASSLLGNTIYF. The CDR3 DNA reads TGTGCCAGCAGCTTGCTGGGAAACACCATATATTTT.

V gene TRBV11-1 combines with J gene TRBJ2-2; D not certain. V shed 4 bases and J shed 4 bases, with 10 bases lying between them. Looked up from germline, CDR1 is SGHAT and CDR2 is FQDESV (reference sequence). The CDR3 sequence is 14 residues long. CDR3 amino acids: CASSSPESTGELFF. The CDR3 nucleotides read TGTGCCAGCAGCTCCCCCGAGAGCACCGGGGAGCTGTTTTTT.

CDR3 in amino acids: CASSTQTRANTGELFF. The CDR3 DNA reads TGTGCCAGCAGTACCCAAACGCGGGCCAACACCGGGGAGCTGTTTTTT. The gene calls are TRBV2 and TRBJ2-2; weak D call: TRBD2 (5 bases). V dropped 5 bases and J dropped 2 bases, with 15 bases sitting between them. This CDR3 is built from 16 residues. The germline gives CDR1 SNHLY, CDR2 FYNNEI.

CDR3 sequence: CASSEGQGNEKLFF. DNA for the CDR3: TGTGCCAGCAGTGAGGGACAGGGGAATGAAAAACTGTTTTTT. The chain uses TRBV2 and TRBJ1-4, with TRBD1 matching over 10 bases. The CDR3 runs to 14 residues. Losses at the gene ends were 3 bases for V and 5 bases for J; bases not matched to a gene: 0. Germline CDR1 is SNHLY and CDR2 is FYNNEI.

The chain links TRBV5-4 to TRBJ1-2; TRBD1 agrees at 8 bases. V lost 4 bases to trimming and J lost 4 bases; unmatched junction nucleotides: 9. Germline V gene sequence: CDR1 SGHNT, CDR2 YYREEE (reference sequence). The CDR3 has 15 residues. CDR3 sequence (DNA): TGTGCCAGCAGCGTTGGGACAGGCCACGGCTATGGCTACACCTTC. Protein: CASSVGTGHGYGYTF.

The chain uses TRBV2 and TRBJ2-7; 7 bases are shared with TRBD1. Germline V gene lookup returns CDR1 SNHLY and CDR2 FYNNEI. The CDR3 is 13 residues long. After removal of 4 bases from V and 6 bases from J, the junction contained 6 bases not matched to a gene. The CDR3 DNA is TGTGCCAGCAGTGGAGACAGGGCTCGCGAGCAGTACTTC. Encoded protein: CASSGDRAREQYF.

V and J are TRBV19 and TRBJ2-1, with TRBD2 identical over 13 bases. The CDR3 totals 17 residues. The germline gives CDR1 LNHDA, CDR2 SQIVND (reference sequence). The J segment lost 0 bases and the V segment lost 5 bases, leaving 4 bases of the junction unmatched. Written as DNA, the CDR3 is TGTGCCAGTAGTGGGACTAGCGGGACCAGCTCCTACAATGAGCAGTTCTTC. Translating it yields CASSGTSGTSSYNEQFF. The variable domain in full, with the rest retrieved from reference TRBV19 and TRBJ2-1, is DGGITQSPKYLFRKEGQNVTLSCEQNLNHDAMYWYRQDPGQGLRLIYYSQIVNDFQKGDIAEGYSVSREKKESFPLTVTSAQKNPTAFYLCASSGTSGTSSYNEQFFGPGTRLTVL.

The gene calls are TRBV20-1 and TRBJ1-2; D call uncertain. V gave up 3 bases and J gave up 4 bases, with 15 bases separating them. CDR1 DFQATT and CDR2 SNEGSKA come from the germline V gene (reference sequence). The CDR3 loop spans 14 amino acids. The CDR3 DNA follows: TGCAGTGCTAGTTCCCGTTCGCAGTCCTATGGCTACACCTTC. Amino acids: CSASSRSQSYGYTF.

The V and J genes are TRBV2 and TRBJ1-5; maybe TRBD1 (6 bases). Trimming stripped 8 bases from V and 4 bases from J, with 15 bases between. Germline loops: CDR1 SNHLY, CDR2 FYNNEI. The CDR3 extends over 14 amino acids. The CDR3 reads CASWGGGWNQPQHF. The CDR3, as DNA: TGTGCCAGCTGGGGAGGGGGTTGGAATCAGCCCCAGCATTTT.

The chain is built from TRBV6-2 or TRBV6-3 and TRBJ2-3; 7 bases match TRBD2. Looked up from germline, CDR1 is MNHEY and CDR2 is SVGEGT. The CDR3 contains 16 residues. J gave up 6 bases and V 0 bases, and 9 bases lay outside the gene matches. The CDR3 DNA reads TGTGCCAGCAGTTACTCCGCTAGCGGCCACCAGGATACGCAGTATTTT. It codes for CASSYSASGHQDTQYF.

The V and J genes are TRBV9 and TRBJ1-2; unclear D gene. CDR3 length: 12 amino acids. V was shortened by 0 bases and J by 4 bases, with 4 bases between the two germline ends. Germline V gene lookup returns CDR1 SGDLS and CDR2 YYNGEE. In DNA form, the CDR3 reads TGTGCCAGCAGCGTAGTGGCCTATGGCTACACCTTC. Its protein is CASSVVAYGYTF.

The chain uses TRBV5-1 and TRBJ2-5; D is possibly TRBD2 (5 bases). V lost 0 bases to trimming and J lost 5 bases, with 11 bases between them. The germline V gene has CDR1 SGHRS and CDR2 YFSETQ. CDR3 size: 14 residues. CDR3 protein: CASSLGGPRETQYF. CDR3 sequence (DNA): TGCGCCAGCAGCTTGGGAGGGCCCCGGGAGACCCAGTACTTC.

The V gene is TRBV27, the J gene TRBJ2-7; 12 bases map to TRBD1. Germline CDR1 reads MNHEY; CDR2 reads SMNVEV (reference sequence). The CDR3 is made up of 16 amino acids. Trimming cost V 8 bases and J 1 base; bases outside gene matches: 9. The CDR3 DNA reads TGTGCCAGCGCCCTTCGGGGACAGGGGGCATCCTACGAGCAGTACTTC. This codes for CASALRGQGASYEQYF.

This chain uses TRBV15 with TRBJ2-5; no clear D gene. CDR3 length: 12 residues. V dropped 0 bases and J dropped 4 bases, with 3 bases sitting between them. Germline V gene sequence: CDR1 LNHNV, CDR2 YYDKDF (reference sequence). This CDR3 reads CATSRDRETQYF. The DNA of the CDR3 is TGTGCCACCAGCAGAGATCGAGAGACCCAGTACTTC.

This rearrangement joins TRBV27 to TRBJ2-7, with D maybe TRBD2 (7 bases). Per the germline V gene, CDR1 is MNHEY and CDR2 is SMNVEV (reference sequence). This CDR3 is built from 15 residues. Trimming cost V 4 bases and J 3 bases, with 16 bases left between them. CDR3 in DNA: TGTGCCAGCAGTTCGGTAAGGGGGGGATACTACGAGCAGTACTTC. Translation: CASSSVRGGYYEQYF.

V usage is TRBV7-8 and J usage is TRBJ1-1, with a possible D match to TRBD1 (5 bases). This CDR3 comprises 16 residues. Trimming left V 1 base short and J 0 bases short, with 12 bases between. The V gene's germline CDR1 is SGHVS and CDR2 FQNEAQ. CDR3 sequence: CASSLVRRQMNTEAFF. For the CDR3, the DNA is TGTGCCAGCAGCTTAGTGAGGAGACAGATGAACACTGAAGCTTTCTTT. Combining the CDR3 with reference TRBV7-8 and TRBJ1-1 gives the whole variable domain GAGVSQSPRYKVAKRGQDVALRCDPISGHVSLFWYQQALGQGPEFLTYFQNEAQLDKSGLPSDRFFAERPEGSVSTLKIQRTQQEDSAVYLCASSLVRRQMNTEAFFGQGTRLTVV.

The CDR3 loop reads CASSPRTGVTDTQYF. As DNA, the CDR3 is TGTGCCAGCAGCCCCAGGACAGGGGTAACAGATACGCAGTATTTT. This sequence joins TRBV7-6 and TRBJ2-3, with 9 nucleotides matching TRBD1. The CDR3 is made up of 15 amino acids. Germline V lookup: CDR1 SGHVS, CDR2 FNYEAQ. Trimming removed 5 bases from V and 3 bases from J; junction bases left unmatched: 6.

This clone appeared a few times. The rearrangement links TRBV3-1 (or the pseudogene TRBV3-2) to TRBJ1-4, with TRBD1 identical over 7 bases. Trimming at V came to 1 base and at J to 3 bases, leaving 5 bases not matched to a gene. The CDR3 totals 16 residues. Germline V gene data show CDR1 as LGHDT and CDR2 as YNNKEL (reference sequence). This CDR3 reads CASSQGKGASNEKLFF. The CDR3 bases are TGTGCCAGCAGCCAAGGCAAGGGGGCATCTAATGAAAAACTGTTTTTT.

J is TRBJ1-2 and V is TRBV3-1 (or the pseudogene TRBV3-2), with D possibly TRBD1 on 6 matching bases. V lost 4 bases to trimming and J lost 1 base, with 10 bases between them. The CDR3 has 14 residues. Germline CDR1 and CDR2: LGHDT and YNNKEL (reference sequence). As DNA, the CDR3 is TGTGCCAGCAGCCCGGGACAAATTAACTATGGCTACACCTTC. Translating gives CASSPGQINYGYTF.

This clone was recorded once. CDR3 region: CASSAQQGSDLYGYTF. Written as DNA, the CDR3 is TGTGCCAGCTCAGCCCAACAGGGGTCCGACCTCTATGGCTACACCTTC. The chain recombines TRBV18 with TRBJ1-2; 7 nucleotides agree with TRBD1. Unmatched junction bases numbered 13, after V lost 5 bases and J lost 4 bases. The CDR3 totals 16 residues. CDR1 is KGHSH, CDR2 LQKENI, per germline.

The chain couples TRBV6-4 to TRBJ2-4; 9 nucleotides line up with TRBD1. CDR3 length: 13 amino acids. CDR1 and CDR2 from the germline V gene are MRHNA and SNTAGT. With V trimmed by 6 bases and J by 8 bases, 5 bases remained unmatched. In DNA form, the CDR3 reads TGTGCCAGCAGCCAGGACAGGGGAGACATTCAGTACTTC. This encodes CASSQDRGDIQYF.

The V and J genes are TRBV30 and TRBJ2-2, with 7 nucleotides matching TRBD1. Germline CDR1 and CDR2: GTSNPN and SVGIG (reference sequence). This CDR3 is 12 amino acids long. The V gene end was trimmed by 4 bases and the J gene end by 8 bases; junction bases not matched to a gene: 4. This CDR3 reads CAWNDREGELFF. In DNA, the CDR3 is TGTGCCTGGAACGACAGGGAGGGGGAGCTGTTTTTT.

CDR3 sequence (DNA): TGCGCCAGCAGCTCCCAACCCTCGAGCGGATACACAGATACGCAGTATTTT. Amino acid sequence: CASSSQPSSGYTDTQYF. The genes are TRBV4-3 and TRBJ2-3, with TRBD2 as a possible D gene (5 bases). Trimming took 5 bases from V and 2 from J, leaving 20 bases between them. This CDR3 region has 17 residues. Germline V lookup: CDR1 LGHNA, CDR2 YSLEER.

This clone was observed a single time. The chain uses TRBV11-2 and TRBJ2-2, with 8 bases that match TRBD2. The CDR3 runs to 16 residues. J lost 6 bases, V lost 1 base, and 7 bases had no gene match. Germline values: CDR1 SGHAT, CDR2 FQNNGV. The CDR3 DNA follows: TGTGCCAGCAGCTTAGTCGGGCTAGCGGGCCCCGGGGAGCTGTTTTTT. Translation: CASSLVGLAGPGELFF.

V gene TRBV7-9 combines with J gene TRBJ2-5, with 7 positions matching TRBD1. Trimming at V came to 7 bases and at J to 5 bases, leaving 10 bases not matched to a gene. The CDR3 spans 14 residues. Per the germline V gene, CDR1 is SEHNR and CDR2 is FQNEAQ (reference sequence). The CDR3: CASTWGQGDETQYF. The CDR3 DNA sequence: TGTGCCAGCACCTGGGGGCAGGGGGACGAGACCCAGTACTTC.

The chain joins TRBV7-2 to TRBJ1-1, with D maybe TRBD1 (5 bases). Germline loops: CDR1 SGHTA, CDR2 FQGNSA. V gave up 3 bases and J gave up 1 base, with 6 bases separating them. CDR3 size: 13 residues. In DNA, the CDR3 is TGTGCCAGCAGCTTGACAGAGAACACTGAAGCTTTCTTT. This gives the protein CASSLTENTEAFF.

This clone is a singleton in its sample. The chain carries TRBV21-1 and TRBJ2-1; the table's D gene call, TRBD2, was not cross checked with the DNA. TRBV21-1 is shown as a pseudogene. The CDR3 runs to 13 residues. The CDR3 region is CASSKVTLTGQFF. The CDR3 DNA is TGTGCCAGCAGCAAAGTTACCCTGACTGGGCAGTTCTTC.